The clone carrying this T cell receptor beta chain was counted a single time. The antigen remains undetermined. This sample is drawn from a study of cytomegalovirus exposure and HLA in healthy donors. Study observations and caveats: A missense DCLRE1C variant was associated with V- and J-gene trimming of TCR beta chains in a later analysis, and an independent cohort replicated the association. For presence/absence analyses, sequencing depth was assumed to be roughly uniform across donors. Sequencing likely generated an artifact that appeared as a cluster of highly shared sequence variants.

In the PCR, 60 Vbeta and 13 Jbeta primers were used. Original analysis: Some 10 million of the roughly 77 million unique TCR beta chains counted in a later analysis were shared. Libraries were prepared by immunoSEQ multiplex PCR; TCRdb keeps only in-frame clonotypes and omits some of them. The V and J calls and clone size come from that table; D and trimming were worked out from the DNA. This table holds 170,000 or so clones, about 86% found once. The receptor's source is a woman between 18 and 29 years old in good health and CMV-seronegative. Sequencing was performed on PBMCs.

The CDR3 DNA follows: TGTGCCAGCAGCGTTAGTGGGCGTAGTGAGCAGTTCTTC. Translating gives CASSVSGRSEQFF. V usage is TRBV9 and J usage is TRBJ2-1, with unresolved D. Germline V gene data show CDR1 as SGDLS and CDR2 as YYNGEE. This CDR3 contains 13 residues. V shed 2 bases and J shed 9 bases, with 12 bases lying between them.